The source of this TCR beta chain is a study of T cell repertoires in cytomegalovirus infection. TCRdb independently ran MiXCR on the reads; one entry per CDR3 protein. The sample records approximately 590,000 distinct CDR3 sequences, approximately 40% being singletons. On this clonotype: Its antigen remains unidentified.

The ends lost 6 bases at V and 4 bases at J; junction bases unmatched: 5. There are 14 residues in the CDR3. Germline CDR1 ENHRY, CDR2 SYGVKD. Regarding the study as a whole: Totalled public TCR beta family frequency picked out people who carried CMV plus the relevant HLA.

The clonotype was recovered from a human donor in good health (CMV status not recorded). Some clones in this sample may be carry-over from other donors' samples. This chain links TRBV10-3 with TRBJ1-2, with 10 bases lining up with TRBD1. Sample: cultured PBMCs, taken from culture after CMV antigen stimulation. CDR3 coding DNA: TGTGCCATCAGCGGGGACAGGGGATCCTATGGCTACACCTTC. Its protein is CAISGDRGSYGYTF.